The present T cell receptor beta chain was sequenced within a study of cytomegalovirus exposure and HLA in healthy donors. Study-level information: Both the approximately 120 validation repertoires and the 666 first-cohort repertoires used the same platform, as reported by a later analysis. Study results and limitations: Rarity characterized most TCR sequences, yet some public TCRs appeared in many donors.

Some clones are missing from TCRdb's copy, which holds only in-frame ones; the method was immunoSEQ multiplex PCR. The sample yields 250,000 or so clones, about 83% seen once. On this clone: Its specificity is unknown.

The ends were cut back, 8 bases at V and 2 bases at J, with 13 bases in the middle. CDR1 and CDR2 from the germline V gene are LNHDA and SQIVND (reference sequence). The CDR3 has 13 residues. Among the 120 subjects of the validation cohort, separate from the approximately 670-subject first cohort, were the donors. Sequencing input: PBMCs. The genes are TRBV19 and TRBJ2-7; D perhaps matches TRBD2 (5 bases). This TCR was recovered from a young man in good health and CMV-seronegative. The CDR3, as DNA: TGTGCCAGTGGTTCGGACGGGACCTACGAGCAGTACTTC. Translation: CASGSDGTYEQYF. Full variable domain (missing parts from reference TRBV19 and TRBJ2-7): DGGITQSPKYLFRKEGQNVTLSCEQNLNHDAMYWYRQDPGQGLRLIYYSQIVNDFQKGDIAEGYSVSREKKESFPLTVTSAQKNPTAFYLCASGSDGTYEQYFGPGTRLTVT.